The rows below give T cell receptor beta chains drawn from one sample of a study of control samples from healthy donors and cancer patients. Sequencing used immunoSEQ multiplex PCR; TCRdb keeps in-frame clones, though not all of them. The profile shows about 220,000 clones, about 94% of them singletons. Sequencing used blood. Receptors originate from a man aged 50 to 59 in good health. The CDR3 runs from the conserved cysteine through the conserved F or W. Fields, in order: CDR3 DNA, CDR3 protein, D gene, V gene, clone size, J gene. A D gene is named only where the DNA matches it firmly. Not every row has a clone size; where given, it reads once, few, many or a size class.

TGTGCCAGCAGCTCGACAGGGGCGCTGGGGGCCAACGTCCTGACTTTC	CASSSTGALGANVLTF	TRBD1	TRBV7-8	once	TRBJ2-6
TGTGCCAGCTCACTAGGGGGAACAGATACGCAGTATTTT	CASSLGGTDTQYF	NA	TRBV18	NA	TRBJ2-3
TGTGCCAGCAGTTTGGAGGGGGGGGTGACTGAAAAACTGTTTTTT	CASSLEGGVTEKLFF	NA	TRBV27	NA	TRBJ1-4
TGTGCCAGCAGTGGACCAAAGAGGGACACTGAAGCTTTCTTT	CASSGPKRDTEAFF	NA	TRBV2	NA	TRBJ1-1
TGTGCCAGCAGTCAACAGGGGGCAGGGGAAAAACTGTTTTTT	CASSQQGAGEKLFF	TRBD1	TRBV2	NA	TRBJ1-4
TGTGCCAGCAGCGTAGGAGGTTTGTGGCAGAGCTCTGGAAACACCATATATTTT	CASSVGGLWQSSGNTIYF	NA	TRBV9	NA	TRBJ1-3
TGTGCCACCAGCAGAGAGGGCAGACCTAAGACCGGGGAGCCGTTTTTT	CATSREGRPKTGEPFF	NA	TRBV15	NA	TRBJ2-2
TGTGCCAGCCACATCGGGGGCTACACTGAAGCTTTCTTT	CASHIGGYTEAFF	NA	TRBV28	NA	TRBJ1-1
TGTGCCAGCAGCTTGGGGGAGACGGATGAAAAACTGTTTTTT	CASSLGETDEKLFF	NA	TRBV7-9	NA	TRBJ1-4
TGTGCCAGCAGCCCTTTGATGGGAGATACGCAGTATTTT	CASSPLMGDTQYF	NA	TRBV7-2	once	TRBJ2-3
TGTGCCAGCAGCTTAGACAGGGTCCTAAATGAAAAACTGTTTTTT	CASSLDRVLNEKLFF	NA	TRBV7-9	NA	TRBJ1-4
TGTGCCAGCAGTTCCGGACAGGGGGGTTTAATGAGGAAACTGTTTTTT	CASSSGQGGLMRKLFF	TRBD1	TRBV6-2/TRBV6-3	NA	TRBJ1-4
TGTGCCAGCAGTGGAATCGGGACAGCGCAGTATTTT	CASSGIGTAQYF	TRBD1	TRBV2	NA	TRBJ2-3
TGTGCCACCAGCAGCAGGATGCAAGGGAGCAATCAGCCCCAGCATTTT	CATSSRMQGSNQPQHF	NA	TRBV15	NA	TRBJ1-5
TGCGCCAGCAGCCACCAATTAAAGCTTGCCGGGACAGGGATGCGTGATGAGCAGTTCTTC	CASSHQLKLAGTGMRDEQFF	TRBD1	TRBV4-3	NA	TRBJ2-1
TGTGCCAGCAGCAACCGACAAGGTTACAATGAGCAGTTCTTC	CASSNRQGYNEQFF	NA	TRBV14	NA	TRBJ2-1
TGTGCCAGTAGTCAGGGGGCGAGAGGCAATCAGCCCCAGCATTTT	CASSQGARGNQPQHF	TRBD1	TRBV19	NA	TRBJ1-5
TGTGCCAGCAGTGGGGCAGGGGGCGAACAGCCCCAGCATTTT	CASSGAGGEQPQHF	TRBD1	TRBV2	NA	TRBJ1-5
TGTGCCAGCAGCAGACTAGCGGGGATCACTACCCAAGAGACCCAGTACTTC	CASSRLAGITTQETQYF	TRBD2	TRBV9	NA	TRBJ2-5
TGTGCCAGCAGTTACAGAGGGTCGACAGAAAGAGCCATGAACACTGAAGCTTTCTTT	CASSYRGSTERAMNTEAFF	NA	TRBV6-2/TRBV6-3	NA	TRBJ1-1
TGTGCCAGCAGCCAAGGTGGGCCGAACACTGAAGCTTTCTTT	CASSQGGPNTEAFF	NA	TRBV3-1/TRBV3-2	NA	TRBJ1-1
TGTGCCAGCAGTTTAAGCGTGAGGGAAAAACTGTTTTTT	CASSLSVREKLFF	NA	TRBV28	once	TRBJ1-4
TGTGCCAGCAGCCAGGGGGTCGGGGACTACAATGAGCAGTTCTTC	CASSQGVGDYNEQFF	TRBD1	TRBV7-9	once	TRBJ2-1
TGCGCCAGCCGTTTCAGGGGGGTTAATGAAAAACTGTTTTTT	CASRFRGVNEKLFF	TRBD1	TRBV4-1	once	TRBJ1-4
TGCGCCAGCAGTCGAGCCCACGAGCAGTACTTC	CASSRAHEQYF	NA	TRBV10-1	NA	TRBJ2-7
TGTGCCAGCAGCTCAAACAGGGGGTTTGAAGCTTTCTTT	CASSSNRGFEAFF	TRBD1	TRBV28	NA	TRBJ1-1
TGTGCCAGCAGGAAGACAGGGTACACTGAAGCTTTCTTT	CASRKTGYTEAFF	TRBD1	TRBV2	NA	TRBJ1-1
TGTGCCTGGAGTGGGGGAAGGCCCGGGAACACCATATATTTT	CAWSGGRPGNTIYF	NA	TRBV30	NA	TRBJ1-3
TGCGCCAGCAGCTACCAGGGGTACACCGGGGAGCTGTTTTTT	CASSYQGYTGELFF	NA	TRBV5-1	NA	TRBJ2-2